This T cell receptor beta chain is from a study of blood T cell repertoires in COVID-19. Study details: T cells, B-cell-depleted T cells, or PBMCs provided the cDNA or gDNA that served as material.

CDR1 and CDR2 (germline): SEHNR, FQNEAQ (reference sequence). Between the trimmed V and J ends, which lost 7 bases and 1 base, there was a span of 10 bases. The CDR3 runs 13 residues. How the authors handled the data: From reference gene primer amplification, estimates of nucleated cell counts were derived. TCRdb's table, derived via immunoSEQ multiplex PCR, lists solely in-frame clones and lacks some. V, J and clone size were drawn from that table, and D and trimming were deduced from the DNA. This table has 180,000 or so clones, around four fifths appearing once. Input material: peripheral blood. This receptor was obtained from a woman older than 75 with active or convalescent COVID-19. The chain employs TRBV7-9 and TRBJ1-2; weak D call: TRBD1 (5 bases). CDR3 DNA sequence: TGTGCCAGCACCACGGGGGGTAACTATGGCTACACCTTC. This translates into CASTTGGNYGYTF. The full variable domain, in which reference TRBV7-9 and TRBJ1-2 provide the parts outside the CDR3, is DTGVSQNPRHKITKRGQNVTFRCDPISEHNRLYWYRQTLGQGPEFLTYFQNEAQLEKSRLLSDRFSAERPKGSFSTLEIQRTEQGDSAMYLCASTTGGNYGYTFGSGTRLTVV.